This is a list of T cell receptor beta chains from one sample in a study of post-analysis software for immune sequencing data. TCRdb used MiXCR to reprocess the PCR reads, holding one entry per CDR3 protein. The repertoire includes roughly 400,000 distinct CDR3 sequences, roughly 38% of them detected once, and about 7.6% sits in the top ten. Input material: blood. The receptors shown here come from a girl aged 2 to 10 with multiple sclerosis. Both conserved end residues are part of each CDR3. D genes are given only for firm matches. Rows may omit the clone size; those that give it use once, few, many or a size class.

J,V,size,D,CDR3,DNA
TRBJ1-2,TRBV4-2,NA,TRBD1,CASSQDRDRQLYGYTF,TGTGCCAGCAGCCAAGATCGGGACAGACAACTCTATGGCTACACCTTC
TRBJ2-7,TRBV20-1,NA,TRBD1,CSARGRKTSYEQYF,TGCAGTGCCAGGGGGAGAAAAACCTCTTACGAGCAGTACTTC
TRBJ1-1,TRBV5-6,NA,NA,CASSLRGALNTEAFF,TGTGCCAGCAGCCTTCGGGGTGCATTGAACACTGAAGCTTTCTTT
TRBJ2-1,TRBV20-1,NA,NA,CSALPQGTGYNEQFF,TGCAGTGCTCTACCACAGGGTACTGGGTACAATGAGCAGTTCTTC
TRBJ2-1,TRBV20-1,few,TRBD2,CSARGHGRAINEQFF,TGCAGTGCTAGAGGACACGGGAGGGCCATCAATGAGCAGTTCTTC
TRBJ2-5,TRBV9,few,NA,CASSAELGTRQETQYF,TGTGCCAGCAGCGCAGAACTAGGGACGAGGCAAGAGACCCAGTACTTC
TRBJ1-1,TRBV20-1,NA,TRBD1,CSAAMGQLNTEAFF,TGCAGTGCTGCCATGGGACAGTTGAACACTGAAGCTTTCTTT
TRBJ1-4,TRBV7-6,NA,NA,CASSFQGSLRNKEKLFF,TGTGCCAGCAGCTTCCAGGGAAGCCTTCGCAACAAAGAAAAACTGTTTTTT
TRBJ1-1,TRBV20-1,NA,NA,CSANRESTKAFF,TGCAGTGCTAACCGGGAATCTACTAAAGCTTTCTTT
TRBJ2-3,TRBV10-3,NA,TRBD2,CAISIAGSTDTQYF,TGTGCCATCAGTATAGCGGGAAGCACAGATACGCAGTATTTT
TRBJ2-5,TRBV28,NA,TRBD2,CAGGASGTETQYF,TGTGCCGGGGGGGCTAGCGGGACGGAGACCCAGTACTTC
TRBJ1-1,TRBV6-6,NA,NA,CASSYFQGNTEAFF,TGTGCCAGCAGTTACTTCCAGGGGAACACTGAAGCTTTCTTT
TRBJ2-1,TRBV20-1,few,TRBD2,CSARVSGNYNEQFF,TGCAGTGCTAGAGTTAGCGGGAACTACAATGAGCAGTTCTTC
TRBJ2-3,TRBV6-1,NA,NA,CASKLGGSGTDTQYF,TGTGCCAGCAAGTTGGGGGGCTCAGGCACAGATACGCAGTATTTT
TRBJ2-1,TRBV12-3/TRBV12-4,NA,NA,CASSLGTPKNEQFF,TGTGCCAGCAGTTTAGGGACACCAAAAAATGAGCAGTTCTTC
TRBJ1-1,TRBV7-6,NA,NA,CASSFKWDVGDTEAFF,TGTGCCAGCAGCTTCAAATGGGATGTCGGGGACACTGAAGCTTTCTTT
TRBJ2-7,TRBV20-1,NA,NA,CSASSFGIKTYEQYF,TGCAGTGCTAGTTCATTCGGCATAAAAACCTACGAGCAGTACTTC
TRBJ2-6,TRBV4-1,few,NA,CASSQRRKTGSGANVLTF,TGCGCCAGCAGCCAAAGACGCAAGACGGGCTCTGGGGCCAACGTCCTGACTTTC
TRBJ2-5,TRBV20-1,few,TRBD1,CSARPTPGQGWETQYF,TGCAGTGCTAGGCCGACACCGGGACAGGGTTGGGAGACCCAGTACTTC
TRBJ2-1,TRBV5-5,NA,NA,CASSLELNRFNEQFF,TGTGCCAGCAGCTTGGAACTCAACCGATTCAATGAGCAGTTCTTC
TRBJ1-4,TRBV5-1,NA,TRBD1,CASSSTGATNEKRFF,TGCGCCAGCAGCTCAACAGGGGCAACTAATGAAAAACGGTTTTTT
TRBJ2-7,TRBV29-1,many,NA,CSVEGDSHYEQYF,TGCAGCGTTGAAGGCGACAGCCACTACGAGCAGTACTTC
TRBJ2-1,TRBV7-3,few,TRBD1,CASSQDRGNEQFF,TGTGCCAGCAGCCAGGACAGGGGGAATGAGCAGTTCTTC
TRBJ2-3,TRBV28,few,NA,CASSLSWGDTQYF,TGTGCCAGCAGTTTATCTTGGGGAGATACGCAGTATTTT
TRBJ1-2,TRBV3-1,NA,NA,CASNSNGLSGYTF,TGTGCCAGCAACTCAAACGGGTTAAGTGGCTACACCTTC
TRBJ2-7,TRBV5-1,NA,TRBD2,CASSLVYGRAEGGEQYF,TGCGCCAGCAGCTTGGTCTACGGGAGGGCCGAGGGAGGAGAGCAGTACTTC
TRBJ2-2,TRBV7-2,once,TRBD2,CASSLWTSGRAGELFF,TGTGCCAGCAGCTTATGGACTAGCGGGAGGGCGGGGGAGCTGTTTTTT
TRBJ2-7,TRBV6-5,NA,TRBD2,CASGVGLARREQYF,TGTGCCAGCGGAGTAGGACTAGCGCGTCGGGAGCAGTACTTC
TRBJ1-1,TRBV29-1,few,NA,CSVEGEGGVMNTEAFF,TGCAGCGTTGAGGGGGAGGGGGGGGTCATGAACACTGAAGCTTTCTTT
TRBJ1-2,TRBV6-6,NA,TRBD1,CASRLTGGGSYTF,TGTGCCAGCAGGTTGACAGGGGGGGGAAGCTACACCTTC
TRBJ2-7,TRBV4-1,NA,NA,CASSHSDKPYEQYF,TGCGCCAGCAGCCACAGTGACAAACCCTACGAGCAGTACTTC
TRBJ2-7,TRBV12-3/TRBV12-4,few,NA,CASSLFGGDYEQYF,TGTGCCAGCAGTTTATTTGGGGGAGACTACGAGCAGTACTTC
TRBJ2-1,TRBV28,few,TRBD2,CASSTQRGAYNEQFF,TGTGCCAGCAGTACCCAGCGGGGAGCCTACAATGAGCAGTTCTTC
TRBJ2-7,TRBV20-1,NA,NA,CSAETRGEQYF,TGCAGTGCTGAGACTCGAGGGGAGCAGTACTTC
TRBJ2-5,TRBV7-9,NA,TRBD2,CASSLRGEETQYF,TGTGCCAGCAGCTTACGGGGGGAAGAGACCCAGTACTTC
TRBJ2-3,TRBV7-8,few,NA,CASSRTLEDTQYF,TGTGCCAGCAGCCGTACGCTAGAAGATACGCAGTATTTT
TRBJ2-4,TRBV5-1,NA,NA,CASRKETKNIQYF,TGCGCCAGCAGAAAAGAGACCAAAAACATTCAGTACTTC
TRBJ1-2,TRBV25-1,NA,NA,CASSEGGSPVANYGYTF,TGTGCCAGCAGTGAAGGAGGGAGTCCAGTAGCTAACTATGGCTACACCTTC
TRBJ2-1,TRBV7-3,NA,TRBD2,CASSPSFVRENEQFF,TGTGCCAGCAGCCCCTCGTTTGTGCGGGAGAATGAGCAGTTCTTC
TRBJ1-2,TRBV4-1,NA,NA,CASSHGLGGYGYTF,TGCGCCAGCAGCCATGGATTGGGAGGCTATGGCTACACCTTC
TRBJ1-4,TRBV28,NA,NA,CASSSTVRKLFF,TGTGCCAGCAGCTCAACCGTGAGAAAACTGTTTTTT
TRBJ2-1,TRBV20-1,NA,TRBD2,CSARTSQDSYNEQFF,TGCAGCGCGAGGACTAGCCAAGACTCCTACAATGAGCAGTTCTTC
TRBJ2-1,TRBV6-2/TRBV6-3,few,TRBD2,CASSYSPSGGYNEQFF,TGTGCCAGCAGTTACTCTCCTAGCGGGGGGTACAATGAGCAGTTCTTC
TRBJ2-3,TRBV7-3,NA,NA,CASSLTTSTDTQYF,TGTGCCAGCAGCTTAACGACTAGCACAGATACGCAGTATTTT
TRBJ1-2,TRBV28,NA,NA,CASSLVPRVNYGYTF,TGTGCCAGCAGTTTAGTCCCCAGGGTAAACTATGGCTACACCTTC
TRBJ2-1,TRBV20-1,few,NA,CSSVDYNEQFF,TGCAGTTCGGTTGACTACAATGAGCAGTTCTTC
TRBJ1-5,TRBV24-1,NA,NA,CATSAPAGTEGQPQHF,TGTGCCACCAGTGCCCCGGCCGGAACAGAAGGTCAGCCCCAGCATTTT
TRBJ2-7,TRBV6-6,NA,NA,CASVGPGSTKPYEQYF,TGTGCCAGCGTGGGACCCGGGTCGACAAAACCCTACGAGCAGTACTTC